This T cell receptor beta chain comes out of a study of blood T cell repertoires in COVID-19. Overall study context: Donors in the United States, Italy and Spain gave samples during acute or convalescent COVID-19. Sample material is recorded as cDNA or gDNA derived from T cells, B-cell-depleted T cells, or PBMCs.

This clone was detected a few times. As originally analysed: Nucleated cell number was recorded as an estimate derived from reference gene primer amplification. The table came from immunoSEQ multiplex PCR; TCRdb's copy has only in-frame clones and leaves some out. The V and J calls and clone size are taken from that table; D and trimming were inferred from the DNA. Of about 160,000 clones detected, roughly 80% appear once; the ten largest clones hold roughly a fifth. CDR1 and CDR2 (germline): SGHRS, YFSETQ. The CDR3 runs to 18 residues. J gave up 5 bases and V 0 bases, and 13 bases lay outside the gene matches.

This TCR was recovered from a woman of 80 years or more with acute or convalescent COVID-19. This rearrangement joins TRBV5-1 to TRBJ2-3, with 9 positions matching TRBD2. Sequencing input: peripheral blood. The CDR3 nucleotides are TGCGCCAGCAGCTTGGGGAGGATTAGCGGGAGTGTTCAAGATACGCAGTATTTT. It yields the protein CASSLGRISGSVQDTQYF.